This TCR beta chain comes out of a study of blood T cell repertoires in COVID-19. Per the study methods: Reference gene primer amplification yielded estimated nucleated cell counts. Assay used: immunoSEQ multiplex PCR; TCRdb lists only in-frame clones, some missing. From that table come the V and J calls and clone size; the DNA was used to work out D and trimming. The data hold 400,000 to 500,000 clones, with roughly 88% observed a single time. The V and J ends lost 2 bases and 4 bases, in that order; junction bases with no gene match: 7. Germline lookup yields CDR1 SGHKS and CDR2 YYEKEE (reference sequence). This CDR3 region has 16 residues. Cohort placement rested on clinical history that participants reported themselves.

The V call is TRBV5-5, the J call TRBJ2-2, with 8 bases identical to TRBD2. Sequences were obtained from PBMCs or T cells enriched from blood (not recorded which). The receptor's source is a woman aged 18-29 years who had been exposed to COVID-19. Here the CDR3 reads CASSLGVAGTTGELFF. CDR3 DNA sequence: TGTGCCAGCAGCTTAGGAGTAGCGGGGACCACCGGGGAGCTGTTTTTT.